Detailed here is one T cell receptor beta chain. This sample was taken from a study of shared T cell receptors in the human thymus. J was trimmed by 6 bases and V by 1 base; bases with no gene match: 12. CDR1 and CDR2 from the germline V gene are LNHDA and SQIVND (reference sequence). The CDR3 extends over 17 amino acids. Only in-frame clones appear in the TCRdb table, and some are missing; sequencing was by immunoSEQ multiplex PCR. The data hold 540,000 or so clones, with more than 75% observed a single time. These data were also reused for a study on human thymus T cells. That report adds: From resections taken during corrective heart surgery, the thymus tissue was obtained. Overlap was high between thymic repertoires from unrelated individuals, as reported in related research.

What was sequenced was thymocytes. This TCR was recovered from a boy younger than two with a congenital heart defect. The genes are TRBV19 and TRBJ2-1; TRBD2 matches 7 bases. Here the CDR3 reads CASSIGRGRREINEQFF. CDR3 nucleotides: TGTGCCAGTAGTATAGGGAGGGGTCGGCGGGAGATCAATGAGCAGTTCTTC.